This paragraph covers one T cell receptor (beta chain) sequence. No antigen is known for it. No qualities accompany the bases; no much larger clone lies one base away. The data stem from a study of blood T cell repertoires in COVID-19 (TCRdb year 2020). In terms of the full investigation: Samples from collaborators originated in the United States, Italy and Spain and spanned both the acute and convalescent phases of COVID-19. The prospective study material was composed of cDNA or gDNA derived from T cells, B-cell-depleted T cells, or PBMCs. The dataset comprised deeply sampled blood TCRbeta repertoires from subjects exposed to, actively infected with, or recovered from COVID-19. The repertoires were released in a freely available public database meant as a resource for research on the immune response to SARS-CoV-2. The samples were drawn from two sources: the first 160 participants of the ongoing ImmuneRACE study, and 1,000 to 1,500 subjects contributed by 6 global collaborators. The sample metadata nearly always contained a de-identified subject ID, COVID-19 status, age in years and sex. HLA class I and class II types, where available, came from metadata supplied by the sample provider rather than from assay-based typing. Findings and caveats that apply to the study as a whole: The quantity of clinical and demographic metadata differed by source and by participant and was supplied without curation.

One collaborating source in Seattle enrolled patients while the patients were actively infected and followed the patients over time throughout the course of disease. The collaborating institutions used their own protocols to collect whole blood in K2EDTA tubes. For TCRbeta analysis, collaborators shipped samples in one of three forms: frozen whole blood, isolated PBMCs, or DNA extracted from either of those sample types. The CDR3 numbers 14 residues from cysteine through phenylalanine. This entry keeps only the CDR3 DNA: 42 bases, framed from base 1. V drops 0 bases and J drops 1 base, leaving 7 bases in between. Sequences MNHEY (CDR1) and SVGAGI (CDR2) are obtained from the germline V gene. The immunoSEQ Assay, a bias-controlled multiplex PCR, was used to amplify TCRbeta CDR3 regions from genomic DNA. From the authors' description of their analysis: Nucleated cell counts per sample were estimated from amplification of reference gene primers within the assay. To quantify the absolute abundance of each unique TCRbeta CDR3 rearrangement, sequence reads were collapsed and filtered. Productive Simpson clonality was computed per sample as the square root of Simpson's diversity index over productive rearrangements. Imported from immuneACCESS, the table was reduced by TCRdb to in-frame sequences with V and J called. These copies leave out some clones; in studies compared against another copy, an unresolved V gene accounts for under half, and the cause of the remainder is not known. V and J calls and clone size come straight from that table; D and trimming were deduced from the DNA. This sample is represented by about 370,000 clones; 87% of them were singletons. Clones ranked in the top ten supply about 10% of the sample.

The clonotype comes from a woman between 25 and 40 years old with COVID-19, enrolled during active disease. The sequenced sample consisted of peripheral blood. This chain is built from TRBV6-5 and TRBJ2-7; there is no confident call for the D gene. The encoded CDR3 is CASSYSHSSYEQYF. In nucleotides, the sequence is TGTGCCAGCAGTTACTCCCACAGTTCCTACGAGCAGTACTTC.